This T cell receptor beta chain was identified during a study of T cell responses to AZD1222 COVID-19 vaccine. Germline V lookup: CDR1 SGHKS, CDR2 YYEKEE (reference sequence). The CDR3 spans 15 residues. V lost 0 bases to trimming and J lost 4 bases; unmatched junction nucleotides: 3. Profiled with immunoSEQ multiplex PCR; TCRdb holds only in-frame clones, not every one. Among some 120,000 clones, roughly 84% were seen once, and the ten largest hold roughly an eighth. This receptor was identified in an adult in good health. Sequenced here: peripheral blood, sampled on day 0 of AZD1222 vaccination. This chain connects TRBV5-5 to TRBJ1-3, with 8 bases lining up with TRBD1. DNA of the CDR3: TGTGCCAGCAGCTTGGCCAGGGACAGGGGAAACACCATATATTTT. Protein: CASSLARDRGNTIYF. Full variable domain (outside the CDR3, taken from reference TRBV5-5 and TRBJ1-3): DAGVTQSPTHLIKTRGQQVTLRCSPISGHKSVSWYQQVLGQGPQFIFQYYEKEERGRGNFPDRFSARQFPNYSSELNVNALLLGDSALYLCASSLARDRGNTIYFGEGSWLTVV.